The clone carrying this TCR beta chain was seen many times. What it recognizes is unknown. These data originate in a study of metastatic and nonmetastatic thyroid tumors. Overall study context: Comparative analysis of repertoires was undertaken across blood and tumor or nodule tissue obtained from malignant and benign thyroid patients.

Each patient came to thyroid surgery without any prior treatment (of any kind). Germline-derived CDR1 and CDR2 are SNHLY and FYNNEI. Trimming removed 8 bases at V and 3 bases at J, with 11 bases between. This CDR3 has 12 amino acids. In the original processing: Clinicopathological groups of papillary thyroid cancer showed CDR3 differences that were used to build a distant-metastasis classifier. MiXCR reprocessed the PCR reads for TCRdb. These V and J calls rely on TCRdb rather than the paper's analysis. The sample lists around 41,000 clones, approximately 13% occurring once. Study-wide results and limits: Malignant thyroid tumors reportedly exceeded benign nodules significantly in TCR beta diversity, with the difference appearing in blood and tumor.

This receptor was identified in a female donor with papillary thyroid cancer or a benign thyroid nodule (not recorded which). Some clones in this sample may be carry-over from other donors' samples. The specimen was blood. The chain links TRBV2 to TRBJ2-7; unclear D gene. The CDR3 loop is CASARAHYEQYF. DNA of the CDR3: TGTGCCAGCGCCCGAGCTCACTACGAGCAGTACTTC.